This passage covers 26 T cell receptor beta chains from one sample sequenced in a study of cytomegalovirus exposure and HLA in healthy donors (dated by TCRdb to the late 2010s). The library relied on the immunoSEQ multiplex PCR assay. The multiplex PCR relied on a mix of 60 forward primers for TCR Vbeta segments and 13 reverse primers for TCR Jbeta segments. The table was pulled from immuneACCESS by TCRdb, which kept in-frame rearrangements only. Such tables lose some clones; where checked, under half of the loss comes from unresolved V genes, and the rest has no known cause. Across this sample there are approximately 86,000 clones, with 85% seen only once. The top ten clonotypes cover about 7% of the sample. Sequencing was done on a sample of PBMCs. These receptors all come from a man in his forties or fifties in good health and CMV-seropositive.

V usage is TRBV2 and J usage is TRBJ1-1; maybe TRBD1 (6 bases). V was trimmed by 7 bases and J by 2 bases, leaving 20 bases between them. This CDR3 contains 16 residues. CDR1 SNHLY and CDR2 FYNNEI come from the germline V gene. This CDR3 is CASIWQGTIINTEAFF. CDR3 nucleotides: TGTGCCAGCATCTGGCAGGGGACCATTATCAACACTGAAGCTTTCTTT.

The CDR3: CASSFCLLGTDTQYF. CDR3 bases: TGTGCCAGCAGCTTTTGTCTACTAGGGACAGATACGCAGTATTTT. V gene TRBV12-1 combines with J gene TRBJ2-3; the table's D call of TRBD2 was not tested on the DNA. TRBV12-1 is a pseudogene locus. CDR3 length: 15 residues.

V usage is TRBV18 and J usage is TRBJ2-2; D may be TRBD1 (6 bases). Per germline, CDR1 KGHSH and CDR2 LQKENI. CDR3 length equals 14 residues. Trimming shortened V by 7 bases and J by 0 bases, and 9 bases separated the two germline ends. The DNA of the CDR3 is TGTGCCAGCTGTAAGGGGGCGAACACCGGGGAGCTGTTTTTT. Encoded protein: CASCKGANTGELFF.

The chain couples TRBV27 to TRBJ2-3; TRBD2 aligns across 7 bases. The V segment lost 6 bases and the J segment 0 bases; nucleotides outside the gene matches: 6. The germline V gene encodes CDR1 MNHEY and CDR2 SMNVEV (reference sequence). This CDR3 is built from 15 residues. Here the CDR3 reads CASRKMGGSTDTQYF. The CDR3 DNA follows: TGTGCCAGCAGGAAGATGGGGGGGAGCACAGATACGCAGTATTTT.

This CDR3 reads CASSPLHGQGAVGNTIYF. The CDR3 bases are TGCGCCAGCAGCCCCTTACACGGACAGGGGGCAGTTGGAAACACCATATATTTT. This chain joins TRBV5-1 and TRBJ1-3; 11 bases agree with TRBD1. Germline CDR1 and CDR2: SGHRS and YFSETQ. The CDR3 extends over 18 amino acids. The V segment lost 4 bases and the J segment 3 bases; nucleotides outside the gene matches: 12.

The CDR3 sequence: CATSVTGGKATEAFF. The CDR3 coding sequence is TGTGCCACCAGTGTGACAGGGGGAAAGGCCACTGAAGCTTTCTTT. The chain recombines TRBV7-3 with TRBJ1-1, with 9 bases lining up with TRBD1. Losses at the gene ends were 10 bases for V and 4 bases for J; bases not matched to a gene: 13. Germline-derived CDR1 and CDR2 are SGHTA and FQGTGA. The CDR3 totals 15 residues.

The chain joins TRBV7-8 to TRBJ2-7; D call uncertain. The V gene's germline CDR1 is SGHVS and CDR2 FQNEAQ. There are 17 residues in the CDR3. Trimming took 4 bases from V and 4 from J, leaving 23 bases between them. The CDR3 reads CASSSYLTPEQDYEQYF. Written as DNA, the CDR3 is TGTGCCAGCAGCTCCTACCTAACTCCAGAGCAGGATTACGAGCAGTACTTC.

This clone was observed a few times. This rearrangement joins TRBV19 to TRBJ1-4; maybe TRBD1 (5 bases). The germline CDR1 and CDR2 sequences are LNHDA and SQIVND (reference sequence). Trimming took 5 bases from V and 3 from J, leaving 13 bases between them. The CDR3 length is 15 residues. The CDR3 region is CASSRVTASNEKLFF. The CDR3 DNA is TGTGCCAGTAGTCGGGTGACAGCGTCTAATGAAAAACTGTTTTTT.

The CDR3 loop is CASSVGGSSYEQYF. The CDR3 region has the DNA TGTGCCAGCAGCGTAGGAGGGAGCTCCTACGAGCAGTACTTC. The genes are TRBV9 and TRBJ2-7, with a weak D call TRBD2 (5 bases). Germline V lookup: CDR1 SGDLS, CDR2 YYNGEE. This CDR3 is 14 amino acids long. Trimming pared 0 bases from V and 0 bases from J, leaving 7 bases between.

V is TRBV30 and J is TRBJ1-2, with D perhaps matching TRBD1 (5 bases). Germline V CDR1 and CDR2: GTSNPN, SVGIG (reference sequence). Trimming pared 2 bases from V and 4 bases from J, leaving 17 bases between. The CDR3 has 15 amino acids. DNA of the CDR3: TGTGCCTGGAGTAGAAGGGAGGGGATGACCTATGGCTACACCTTC. It specifies CAWSRREGMTYGYTF.

This chain connects TRBV7-9 to TRBJ2-7, with a possible D match to TRBD1 (6 bases). V gave up 2 bases and J gave up 6 bases, with 17 bases separating them. CDR1 and CDR2 from the germline V gene are SEHNR and FQNEAQ (reference sequence). The CDR3 spans 15 residues. The CDR3 spells CASSLNEQGRCEQYF. CDR3 DNA: TGTGCCAGCAGCTTAAATGAACAGGGCCGTTGCGAGCAGTACTTC.

There are a few counts of this clone. The CDR3 DNA is TGTGCCAGTAGTATAGATCCGGCGTACGAGGAGCAGTACTTC. Amino acids: CASSIDPAYEEQYF. V gene TRBV19 combines with J gene TRBJ2-5; no definite D call. The CDR3 contains 14 residues. Trimming cost V 0 bases and J 11 bases, with 16 bases left between them. CDR1 and CDR2 from the germline V gene are LNHDA and SQIVND (reference sequence).

V usage is TRBV28 and J usage is TRBJ2-3; 12 bases line up with TRBD2. V shed 5 bases, J shed 4 bases, and the junction held 7 bases outside the gene matches. In germline, CDR1 is MDHEN, CDR2 SYDVKM. This CDR3 region has 16 residues. DNA for the CDR3: TGTGCCAGCAGTCCCCCTAGCGGGAGGGCCCCAGATACGCAGTATTTT. It translates to CASSPPSGRAPDTQYF.

The chain uses TRBV11-3 and TRBJ1-4; D is possibly TRBD1 (5 bases). Germline V gene lookup returns CDR1 SGHNT and CDR2 YENEEA. Trimming took 2 bases from V and 5 from J, leaving 9 bases between them. This CDR3 is built from 14 residues. The CDR3 reads CASSLLGLNEKLFF. The CDR3 DNA reads TGTGCCAGCAGCTTACTGGGACTAAATGAAAAACTGTTTTTT.

The rearrangement links TRBV7-2 to TRBJ2-2; D ambiguous. Germline lookup yields CDR1 SGHTA and CDR2 FQGNSA. V lost 7 bases, J lost 8 bases, and 14 bases lay in between. The CDR3 has 13 amino acids. Here the CDR3 DNA reads TGTGCCAGCAACTTTGGTGTCAGGGGGGAGCTGTTTTTT. This gives the protein CASNFGVRGELFF.

The rearrangement uses TRBV19 and TRBJ1-5; D might be TRBD1 (6 bases). Germline CDR1 LNHDA, CDR2 SQIVND (reference sequence). The CDR3 is 11 residues long. The V gene lost 4 bases and the J gene lost 8 bases, with 6 bases spanning the gap. The chain's CDR3 is CASSTGEPQHF. The CDR3 bases are TGTGCCAGTAGTACAGGGGAGCCCCAGCATTTT.

For the CDR3, the DNA is TGTGCCAGCAGCGGAAACAGGGGGCTTGGAAACACCATATATTTT. This sequence encodes CASSGNRGLGNTIYF. The chain carries TRBV6-5 and TRBJ1-3; TRBD1 agrees at 9 bases. This CDR3 comprises 15 residues. In germline, CDR1 is MNHEY, CDR2 SVGAGI. The J segment lost 3 bases and the V segment lost 6 bases, leaving 6 bases of the junction unmatched.

This clone was seen only a few times. The V and J genes are TRBV18 and TRBJ2-5; possibly TRBD2 for D (5 bases). The CDR3 has 17 residues. Germline CDR1 is KGHSH and CDR2 is LQKENI. Trimming removed 3 bases at V and 1 base at J, with 18 bases between. The CDR3 loop is CASSPTSLSSPQETQYF. The CDR3 DNA reads as TGTGCCAGCTCACCGACCAGTTTGTCTAGCCCCCAAGAGACCCAGTACTTC.

Here the CDR3 reads CASSQLAGGSEQFF. The CDR3 DNA reads as TGTGCCAGCAGTCAACTAGCGGGAGGGAGTGAGCAGTTCTTC. This chain joins TRBV6-5 and TRBJ2-1; 13 bases are shared with TRBD2. CDR1 and CDR2 (germline): MNHEY, SVGAGI. J was trimmed by 9 bases and V by 5 bases; bases with no gene match: 4. The length of the CDR3 is 14 residues.

The rearrangement links TRBV6-5 to TRBJ2-7; D gene unclear. The V and J ends lost 2 bases and 3 bases respectively, with 8 bases between them. Germline V gene sequence: CDR1 MNHEY, CDR2 SVGAGI. CDR3 size: 13 residues. The CDR3 coding sequence is TGTGCCAGCAGTTACCCCGGTCTCTACGAGCAGTACTTC. It codes for CASSYPGLYEQYF.

The chain carries TRBV27 and TRBJ2-4, with 10 nucleotides matching TRBD2. The CDR3 consists of 13 residues. V lost 6 bases and J lost 9; bases outside the gene matches: 5. The germline V gene encodes CDR1 MNHEY and CDR2 SMNVEV (reference sequence). The CDR3 is CASRSSGSGIQYF. The CDR3, as DNA: TGTGCCAGCAGGTCTAGCGGGAGCGGCATTCAGTACTTC.

The count of this clone is one. J is TRBJ2-3 and V is TRBV5-4; TRBD2 matches 9 bases. V trimming: 3 bases; J trimming: 4 bases; junction bases outside the gene matches: 9. The V gene's germline CDR1 is SGHNT and CDR2 YYREEE (reference sequence). The CDR3 covers 16 residues. The chain's CDR3 is CASSWNSGSPADTQYF. CDR3 coding DNA: TGTGCCAGCAGCTGGAATAGCGGGAGTCCCGCAGATACGCAGTATTTT. Full variable domain (missing parts from reference TRBV5-4 and TRBJ2-3): ETGVTQSPTHLIKTRGQQVTLRCSSQSGHNTVSWYQQALGQGPQFIFQYYREEENGRGNFPPRFSGLQFPNYSSELNVNALELDDSALYLCASSWNSGSPADTQYFGPGTRLTVL.

The count of this clone is one. V usage is TRBV6-1 and J usage is TRBJ1-1, with TRBD1 identical over 7 bases. This CDR3 has 14 amino acids. Losses at the gene ends were 0 bases for V and 3 bases for J; bases not matched to a gene: 1. The germline gives CDR1 MNHNS, CDR2 SASEGT. The CDR3 region has the DNA TGTGCCAGCAGTGAAGCGGACAGGTACACTGAAGCTTTCTTT. The encoded protein is CASSEADRYTEAFF.

V is TRBV18 and J is TRBJ2-6, with D perhaps matching TRBD1 (7 bases). The ends were cut back, 4 bases at V and 2 bases at J, with 24 bases in the middle. This CDR3 is 20 amino acids long. Germline V gene data show CDR1 as KGHSH and CDR2 as LQKENI. The CDR3 spells CASSRIQPRTGGTGANVLTF. As DNA, the CDR3 is TGTGCCAGCTCACGAATTCAGCCTAGGACAGGAGGGACTGGGGCCAACGTCCTGACTTTC.

The J gene is TRBJ2-7, the V gene TRBV6-5; 10 nucleotides line up with TRBD2. Trimming took 4 bases from V and 5 from J; bases not matched to a gene: 5. The germline V gene has CDR1 MNHEY and CDR2 SVGAGI. The CDR3 runs to 14 residues. This CDR3 is CASSFGLADHEQYF. In DNA form, the CDR3 reads TGTGCCAGCAGTTTTGGACTAGCGGACCACGAGCAGTACTTC.

The chain employs TRBV11-2 and TRBJ2-1; 7 positions match TRBD2. Germline V lookup: CDR1 SGHAT, CDR2 FQNNGV. The CDR3 runs to 14 residues. V shed 1 base, J shed 7 bases, and the junction held 4 bases outside the gene matches. The CDR3 is CASSLVAGVNEQFF. DNA for the CDR3: TGTGCCAGCAGCTTAGTCGCGGGAGTTAATGAGCAGTTCTTC.